The rows below give T cell receptor beta chains drawn from one sample of a study of blood T cells in healthy people across ages. TCRdb called the 5' RACE reads again in MiXCR, with one record for every CDR3 protein. Of around 800,000 distinct CDR3 sequences in the sample, roughly 46% were seen once. The sample comprised blood. These receptors came from a man aged 80 or over in good health. The CDR3 runs from the conserved cysteine through the conserved F or W. The order of the fields is clone size, V gene, J gene, CDR3 length, CDR3 protein. Clone size is given for some rows only: seen once, a few or many times, or a class if the clone is expanded.

.	TRBV12-3/TRBV12-4	TRBJ2-5	16	CASSPRRGAQQETQYF
many	TRBV7-2	TRBJ2-3	16	CASSLGASGRPGTQYF
few	TRBV5-1	TRBJ2-5	16	CASSLSTGSDSETQYF
.	TRBV29-1	TRBJ2-5	11	CSVGVRETQYF
.	TRBV9	TRBJ1-6	16	CASSVGGSSYNSPLHF
.	TRBV28	TRBJ1-4	15	CASSLMGTTNEKLFF
.	TRBV30	TRBJ2-3	15	CAWSAPGGLVDTQYF
.	TRBV7-3	TRBJ2-2	13	CASSHPGPGELFF
.	TRBV5-1	TRBJ2-5	14	CASSVGDSKETQYF
.	TRBV9	TRBJ2-5	14	CASSVAGVQETQYF
.	TRBV5-1	TRBJ2-1	15	CASSLPGGPSHEQFF
.	TRBV7-2	TRBJ2-1	14	CASSLETSGNEQFF
.	TRBV7-2	.	14	CASSFRVSYNEQYF
many	TRBV20-1	TRBJ1-5	13	CSARDRSNQPQHF
.	TRBV9	TRBJ2-5	17	CASSPGAEFGAQETQYF
.	TRBV11-2	TRBJ2-3	21	CASSLRPQSQQGVRGTDTQYF
.	TRBV24-1	TRBJ2-7	17	CATSSVFGVAPSNEQYF
.	TRBV4-3	.	15	CASSQERGVGYEQYF
.	TRBV6-6	TRBJ2-6	14	CASSWGRGANVLTF
.	TRBV7-3	TRBJ1-1	15	CASSLNAGRNTEAFF
.	TRBV20-1	TRBJ1-4	12	CSARGGGEKLFF
few	TRBV6-6	TRBJ2-5	15	CASSAGTGGHETQYF
.	TRBV30	TRBJ2-1	14	CAWMAGGPGNEQFF
.	TRBV3-1	TRBJ1-5	15	CASSQAGGGPQPQHF
few	TRBV29-1	TRBJ2-7	13	CSVVGTRSYEQYF
.	TRBV29-1	TRBJ2-1	16	CTIWGASGRVDNEQFF
few	TRBV7-9	TRBJ2-3	16	CASSVRGWRVTDTQYF
.	TRBV6-2/TRBV6-3	TRBJ2-3	14	CASAMPSVTDTQYF